This TCR beta chain was found in a study of Ad26.COV2.S vaccination and SARS-CoV-2 variants. Sequenced by immunoSEQ multiplex PCR; TCRdb stores in-frame clones only, minus some. The sample includes over 6,000 clones, 84% seen only once; the top ten take roughly 28%. Findings and limits, study-wide: Spike-specific TCR breadth was greater in vaccine than placebo recipients.

With 1 base clipped from V and 2 bases from J, the junction kept 5 bases outside the gene matches. CDR3 size: 18 residues. CDR1 and CDR2 from the germline V gene are LGHNA and YSLEER. A word on this clone: The antigen is unknown.

The TCR originated in a human donor who had recovered from COVID-19. Sample: peripheral blood, taken after recovery from COVID-19. The rearrangement joins TRBV4-3 to TRBJ2-5, with 15 bases aligning to TRBD2. The chain's CDR3 is CASSQGGLAGGFQETQYF. The CDR3 bases are TGCGCCAGCAGCCAAGGGGGACTAGCGGGAGGATTTCAAGAGACCCAGTACTTC.